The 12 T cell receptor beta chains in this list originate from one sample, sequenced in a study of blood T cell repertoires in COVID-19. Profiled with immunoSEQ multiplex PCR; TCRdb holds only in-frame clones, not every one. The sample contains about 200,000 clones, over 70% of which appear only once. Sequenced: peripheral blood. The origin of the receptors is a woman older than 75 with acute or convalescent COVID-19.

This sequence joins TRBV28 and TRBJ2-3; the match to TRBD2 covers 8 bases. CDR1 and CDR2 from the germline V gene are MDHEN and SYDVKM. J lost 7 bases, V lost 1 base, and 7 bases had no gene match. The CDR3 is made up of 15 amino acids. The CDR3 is CASSLFGGGQNTQYF. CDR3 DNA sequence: TGTGCCAGCAGTTTATTCGGGGGGGGTCAGAATACGCAGTATTTT.

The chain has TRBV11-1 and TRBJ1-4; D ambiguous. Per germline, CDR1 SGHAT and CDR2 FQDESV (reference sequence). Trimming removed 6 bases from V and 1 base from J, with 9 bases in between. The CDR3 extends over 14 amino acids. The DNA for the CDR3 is TGTGCCAGCAGTCGGGAGGAAACTAATGAAAAACTGTTTTTT. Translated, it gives CASSREETNEKLFF.

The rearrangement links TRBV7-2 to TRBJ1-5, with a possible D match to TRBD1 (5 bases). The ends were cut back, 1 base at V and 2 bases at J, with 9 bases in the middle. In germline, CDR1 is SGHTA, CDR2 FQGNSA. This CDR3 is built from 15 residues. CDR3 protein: CASSLVLGGNQPQHF. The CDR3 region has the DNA TGTGCCAGCAGCTTAGTGTTAGGGGGCAATCAGCCCCAGCATTTT.

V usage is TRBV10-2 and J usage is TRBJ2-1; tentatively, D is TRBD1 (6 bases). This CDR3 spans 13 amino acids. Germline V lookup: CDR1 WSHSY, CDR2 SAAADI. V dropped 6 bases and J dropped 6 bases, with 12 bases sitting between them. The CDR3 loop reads CASRDQGSNEQFF. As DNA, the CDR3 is TGCGCCAGCAGGGACCAGGGGAGCAATGAGCAGTTCTTC.

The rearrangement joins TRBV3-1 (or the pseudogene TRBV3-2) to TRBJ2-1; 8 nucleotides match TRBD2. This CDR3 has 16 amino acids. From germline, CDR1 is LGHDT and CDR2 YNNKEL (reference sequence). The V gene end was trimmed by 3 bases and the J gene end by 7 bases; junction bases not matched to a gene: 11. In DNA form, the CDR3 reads TGTGCCAGCAGCCAGATAGCGGGGACCGGGCGTAATGAGCAGTTCTTC. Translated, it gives CASSQIAGTGRNEQFF.

CDR3 bases: TGCGCCAGCAGCTTGGGGGCCCGCACGAGCACAGATACGCAGTATTTT. It translates to CASSLGARTSTDTQYF. This sequence joins TRBV5-1 and TRBJ2-3; D remains unclear. The length of the CDR3 is 16 residues. Germline values: CDR1 SGHRS, CDR2 YFSETQ. The V gene lost 0 bases and the J gene lost 0 bases, with 11 bases spanning the gap.

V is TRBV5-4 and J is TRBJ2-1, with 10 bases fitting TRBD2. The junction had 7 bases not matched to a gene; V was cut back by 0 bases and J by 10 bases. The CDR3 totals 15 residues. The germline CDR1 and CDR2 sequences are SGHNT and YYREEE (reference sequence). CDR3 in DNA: TGTGCCAGCAGCTTGGAGGCTAGCGGGAGATACGAGCAGTTCTTC. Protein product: CASSLEASGRYEQFF.

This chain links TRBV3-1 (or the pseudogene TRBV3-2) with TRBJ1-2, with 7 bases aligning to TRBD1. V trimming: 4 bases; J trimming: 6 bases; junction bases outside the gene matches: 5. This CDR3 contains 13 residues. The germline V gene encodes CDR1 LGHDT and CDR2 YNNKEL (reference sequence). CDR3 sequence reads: CASSPTGTNGYTF. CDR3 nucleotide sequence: TGTGCCAGCAGCCCGACAGGGACAAATGGCTACACCTTC.

CDR3 in DNA: TGTGCCAGCAGCGGACTAGTTCCCTACGAGCAGTACTTC. Protein: CASSGLVPYEQYF. The chain recombines TRBV12-3 or TRBV12-4 with TRBJ2-7; TRBD2 matches 7 bases. The CDR3 contains 13 residues. The ends lost 6 bases at V and 2 bases at J; junction bases unmatched: 4.

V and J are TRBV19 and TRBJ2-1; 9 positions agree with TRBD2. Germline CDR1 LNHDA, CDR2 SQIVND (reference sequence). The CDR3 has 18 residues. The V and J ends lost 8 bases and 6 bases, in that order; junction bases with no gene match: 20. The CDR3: CASSRTAGGGSSVNEQFF. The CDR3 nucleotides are TGTGCCAGTTCCAGGACAGCGGGAGGCGGGAGTAGTGTCAATGAGCAGTTCTTC.

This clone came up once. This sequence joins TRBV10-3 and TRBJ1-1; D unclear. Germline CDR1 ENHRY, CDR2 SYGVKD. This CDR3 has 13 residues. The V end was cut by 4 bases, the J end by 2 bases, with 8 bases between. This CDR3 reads CAISVAVNTEAFF. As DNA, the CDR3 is TGTGCCATCAGTGTTGCGGTAAACACTGAAGCTTTCTTT.

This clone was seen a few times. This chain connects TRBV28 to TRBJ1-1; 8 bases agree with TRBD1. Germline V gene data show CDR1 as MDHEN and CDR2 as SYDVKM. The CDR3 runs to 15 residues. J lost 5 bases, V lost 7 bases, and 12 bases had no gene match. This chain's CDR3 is CASMTGAAIFTEAFF. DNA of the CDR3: TGTGCCAGCATGACAGGGGCGGCGATTTTTACTGAAGCTTTCTTT.